Below are 26 T cell receptor beta chains sequenced from a single sample in a study of OX40 agonist ivuxolimab in advanced cancers. Some clones are missing from TCRdb's copy, which holds only in-frame ones; the method was immunoSEQ multiplex PCR. The top ten clones hold about 1.1% of a sample with 130,000 or so clones, over 75% of them seen once. The sequencing here drew on CD4+ or CD8+ T cells sorted from blood, taken in a trial of the OX40 agonist ivuxolimab. Source of these receptors: an adult with an advanced solid tumor such as melanoma, head and neck, liver or kidney cancer.

The V gene is TRBV11-3, the J gene TRBJ2-1; no clear D. Trimming took off 6 bases at V and 10 bases at J, with 13 bases between the two ends. In germline, CDR1 is SGHNT, CDR2 YENEEA. CDR3 length: 12 amino acids. The CDR3 sequence is CASRASLREQFF. CDR3 in DNA: TGTGCCAGCAGGGCCTCGCTTAGGGAGCAGTTCTTC. Full variable domain (remainder filled in from reference TRBV11-3 and TRBJ2-1): EAGVVQSPRYKIIEKKQPVAFWCNPISGHNTLYWYLQNLGQGPELLIRYENEEAVDDSQLPKDRFSAERLKGVDSTLKIQPAELGDSAVYLCASRASLREQFFGPGTRLTVL.

V usage is TRBV10-1 and J usage is TRBJ2-7, with D uncertain. This CDR3 spans 15 amino acids. Germline V gene lookup returns CDR1 WNHNN and CDR2 SYGVQD (reference sequence). V was pared by 4 bases and J by 0 bases, with 13 bases between. CDR3 residues: CASSVRALTSYEQYF. CDR3 nucleotides: TGCGCCAGCAGTGTACGAGCGCTTACCTCCTACGAGCAGTACTTC.

The V call is TRBV28, the J call TRBJ1-5; TRBD1 matches at 7 bases. Germline V gene data show CDR1 as MDHEN and CDR2 as SYDVKM. CDR3 length equals 15 residues. J was trimmed by 6 bases and V by 6 bases; bases with no gene match: 11. CDR3 nucleotide sequence: TGTGCCAGCAGCTCTCCCCAGACAGGGTTTCAGCCCCAGCATTTT. It translates to CASSSPQTGFQPQHF.

The rearrangement links TRBV10-3 to TRBJ1-1, with D unresolved. Germline V lookup: CDR1 ENHRY, CDR2 SYGVKD. The ends were cut back, 9 bases at V and 0 bases at J, with 5 bases in the middle. The CDR3 consists of 11 residues. CDR3 loop: CAIRMNTEAFF. For the CDR3, the DNA is TGTGCCATAAGAATGAACACTGAAGCTTTCTTT.

The chain couples TRBV5-1 to TRBJ2-3; 9 positions agree with TRBD1. The CDR3 spans 17 residues. Germline CDR1 reads SGHRS; CDR2 reads YFSETQ. Germline trimming cut 4 bases from V and 0 bases from J; bases unmatched to any gene: 9. CDR3 bases: TGCGCCAGCAGCCCAGGGACAGGGCCCCGTAGCACAGATACGCAGTATTTT. Translating it yields CASSPGTGPRSTDTQYF.

This clone was found once. The V gene is TRBV7-2, the J gene TRBJ2-2, with 7 bases fitting TRBD2. The CDR3 consists of 16 residues. After removal of 5 bases from V and 1 base from J, the junction contained 7 bases not matched to a gene. Germline V lookup: CDR1 SGHTA, CDR2 FQGNSA. CDR3 DNA sequence: TGTGCCAGCAGCCCGGAGACTAGCCTGAACACCGGGGAGCTGTTTTTT. It codes for CASSPETSLNTGELFF.

The chain joins TRBV2 to TRBJ1-1; 7 bases are a match to TRBD1. V gave up 3 bases and J gave up 4 bases; unmatched junction bases: 8. The CDR3 covers 15 residues. Germline CDR1 is SNHLY and CDR2 is FYNNEI. The CDR3 loop is CASSDFAGGGTEAFF. CDR3 bases: TGTGCCAGCAGTGATTTCGCAGGGGGAGGCACTGAAGCTTTCTTT.

The V and J genes are TRBV4-3 and TRBJ1-1; D perhaps matches TRBD1 (6 bases). The V gene lost 2 bases and the J gene lost 5 bases, with 12 bases spanning the gap. Germline V gives CDR1 LGHNA, CDR2 YSLEER. CDR3 length: 14 residues. For the CDR3, the DNA is TGCGCCAGCAGCCAACTTGGGCAGGGGACTGAAGCTTTCTTT. It codes for CASSQLGQGTEAFF.

This chain connects TRBV7-9 to TRBJ2-5; no clear D gene. The CDR3 has 13 amino acids. The germline CDR1 and CDR2 sequences are SEHNR and FQNEAQ (reference sequence). Deletions cut 3 bases from V and 2 bases from J, with 7 bases between. The CDR3 here is CASSFNGQETQYF. Written as DNA, the CDR3 is TGTGCCAGCAGCTTCAACGGTCAAGAGACCCAGTACTTC.

This rearrangement joins TRBV10-1 to TRBJ2-2; 7 bases map to TRBD2. The CDR3 runs 15 residues. In germline, CDR1 is WNHNN, CDR2 SYGVQD (reference sequence). The ends lost 6 bases at V and 3 bases at J; junction bases unmatched: 7. The CDR3 DNA sequence: TGCGCCAGCAGCAAAAGCGGGACCCACACCGGGGAGCTGTTTTTT. Protein product: CASSKSGTHTGELFF.

This sequence joins TRBV7-8 and TRBJ2-5, with unresolved D. V was trimmed by 1 base and J by 5 bases, leaving 11 bases between them. The germline CDR1 and CDR2 sequences are SGHVS and FQNEAQ. CDR3 length: 14 residues. CDR3 region: CASSLGPRRETQYF. For the CDR3, the DNA is TGTGCCAGCAGCTTAGGACCCCGCCGGGAGACCCAGTACTTC.

In DNA form, the CDR3 reads TGCGCCAGCAGCTCCTCGGAGGTAACTGAAGCTTTCTTT. Translation: CASSSSEVTEAFF. The chain is built from TRBV5-1 and TRBJ1-1; no clear D gene. This CDR3 comprises 13 residues. V was trimmed by 3 bases and J by 5 bases, leaving 11 bases between them. Looked up from germline, CDR1 is SGHRS and CDR2 is YFSETQ.

The chain is built from TRBV12-5 and TRBJ2-1, with 11 bases matching TRBD2. Trimming took 2 bases from V and 10 from J; bases not matched to a gene: 13. The CDR3 sequence is 17 residues long. Per the germline V gene, CDR1 is LGHNT and CDR2 is FRNRAP. CDR3 nucleotide sequence: TGTGCTAGTGGTTTGCCCCGGACTAGCGGGTGGTTTGGGGAGCAGTTCTTC. Translation gives CASGLPRTSGWFGEQFF.

The rearrangement uses TRBV5-1 and TRBJ2-3; a possible D gene is TRBD2 (6 bases). Between the trimmed V and J ends, which lost 5 bases and 6 bases, there was a span of 22 bases. Germline loops: CDR1 SGHRS, CDR2 YFSETQ. The CDR3 runs 16 residues. CDR3 in DNA: TGCGCCAGCAGTTCCACCCAGGCGGGAACAGGCGATACGCAGTATTTT. It yields the protein CASSSTQAGTGDTQYF.

The rearrangement links TRBV10-3 to TRBJ1-4; no clear D. Germline CDR1 ENHRY, CDR2 SYGVKD. The V gene lost 8 bases and the J gene lost 8 bases, with 15 bases spanning the gap. The CDR3 is 13 residues long. CDR3 sequence: CAIGPSGQEKLFF. DNA for the CDR3: TGTGCCATCGGGCCGAGCGGGCAGGAAAAACTGTTTTTT.

This chain uses TRBV19 with TRBJ2-1, with 11 nucleotides matching TRBD2. CDR3 length: 18 residues. CDR1 and CDR2 from the germline V gene are LNHDA and SQIVND (reference sequence). Unmatched junction bases numbered 9, after V lost 3 bases and J lost 2 bases. CDR3 amino acids: CASSMSGLAGGPYNEQFF. DNA for the CDR3: TGTGCCAGTAGTATGAGTGGGCTAGCGGGAGGACCCTACAATGAGCAGTTCTTC.

The chain has TRBV19 and TRBJ1-2, with 9 bases matching TRBD1. From germline, CDR1 is LNHDA and CDR2 SQIVND (reference sequence). The CDR3 consists of 14 residues. Unmatched junction bases numbered 11, after V lost 7 bases and J lost 8 bases. The chain's CDR3 is CASTGDRVRKGYTF. The CDR3 DNA follows: TGTGCCAGTACTGGGGACAGGGTCAGGAAGGGCTACACCTTC.

The chain employs TRBV19 and TRBJ2-7; 11 positions agree with TRBD1. CDR3 length equals 15 residues. Germline V lookup: CDR1 LNHDA, CDR2 SQIVND (reference sequence). V was pared by 1 base and J by 6 bases, with 5 bases of the junction left unmatched. For the CDR3, the DNA is TGTGCCAGTAGTATAGTTGGGACAGGGGGACGCGAGCAGTACTTC. Amino acids: CASSIVGTGGREQYF.

The rearrangement links TRBV28 to TRBJ1-1; D unclear. Per the germline V gene, CDR1 is MDHEN and CDR2 is SYDVKM. CDR3 size: 13 residues. CDR3 nucleotide sequence: TGTGCAGGTGGCACTCGGGGGAACACTGAAGCTTTCTTT. This gives the protein CAGGTRGNTEAFF. The whole variable domain, filled in from reference TRBV28 and TRBJ1-1, reads DVKVTQSSRYLVKRTGEKVFLECVQDMDHENMFWYRQDPGLGLRLIYFSYDVKMKEKGDIPEGYSVSREKKERFSLILESASTNQTSMYLCAGGTRGNTEAFFGQGTRLTVV.

This sequence joins TRBV6-5 and TRBJ2-6; D call uncertain. The V gene lost 2 bases and the J gene lost 2 bases, with 4 bases spanning the gap. CDR3 length equals 14 residues. The V gene's germline CDR1 is MNHEY and CDR2 SVGAGI. The CDR3, as DNA: TGTGCCAGCAGTTACAGGGCTGGGGCCAACGTCCTGACTTTC. Its protein is CASSYRAGANVLTF.

The chain joins TRBV6-1 to TRBJ2-1; D is unclear. Germline CDR1 and CDR2: MNHNS and SASEGT. CDR3 size: 13 residues. V lost 3 bases to trimming and J lost 8 bases, with 11 bases between them. As DNA, the CDR3 is TGTGCCAGCAGTGATCCGGCTAAGGATGAGCAGTTCTTC. Translation gives CASSDPAKDEQFF.

Here the CDR3 DNA reads TGTGCCAGCAGACAAGGACAGGGCCACACCGGGGAGCTGTTTTTT. Protein: CASRQGQGHTGELFF. The J gene is TRBJ2-2, the V gene TRBV28; 8 positions agree with TRBD1. The V gene's germline CDR1 is MDHEN and CDR2 SYDVKM. The CDR3 is 15 residues long. V trimming: 6 bases; J trimming: 3 bases; junction bases outside the gene matches: 6.

The V gene is TRBV7-8, the J gene TRBJ2-1; a weak D match, TRBD2 (5 bases). Germline V gene lookup returns CDR1 SGHVS and CDR2 FQNEAQ. With 1 base removed from V and 5 bases from J, the gap between germline ends came to 9 bases. There are 14 residues in the CDR3. In DNA, the CDR3 is TGTGCCAGCAGCTTAGAGGGAGTCGACAATGAGCAGTTCTTC. Amino acid sequence: CASSLEGVDNEQFF.

This clone was seen only a few times. The genes are TRBV19 and TRBJ1-2; the match to TRBD1 covers 8 bases. V lost 8 bases, J lost 3 bases, and 5 bases stayed unmatched. Per the germline V gene, CDR1 is LNHDA and CDR2 is SQIVND (reference sequence). The CDR3 spans 13 residues. CDR3 protein: CASWDRRDYGYTF. The DNA for the CDR3 is TGTGCCAGTTGGGACAGGAGGGACTATGGCTACACCTTC.

This clone has a handful of counts. V and J are TRBV10-3 and TRBJ2-2, with 7 bases fitting TRBD1. With V trimmed by 10 bases and J by 5 bases, 4 bases remained unmatched. Germline V lookup: CDR1 ENHRY, CDR2 SYGVKD. The CDR3 length is 12 residues. The CDR3 here is CATTGDTGELFF. CDR3 nucleotides: TGTGCCACCACAGGGGATACCGGGGAGCTGTTTTTT.

The chain is built from TRBV18 and TRBJ2-7; D unclear. CDR1 is KGHSH, CDR2 LQKENI, per germline. V lost 2 bases and J lost 7, with 18 bases in between. The CDR3 is 15 amino acids. The CDR3 region is CASSPEMQAKREQYF. In nucleotides, the CDR3 is TGTGCCAGCTCACCAGAGATGCAGGCCAAGAGAGAGCAGTACTTC.